This TCR beta chain originates from a study of blood T cell repertoires in COVID-19. Overall study: Samples of COVID-19 (acute and convalescent) were obtained from the United States, Italy and Spain. T cells, B-cell-depleted T cells, or PBMCs supplied cDNA or gDNA.

The authors' processing: For nucleated cells, counts were estimated from reference gene primer amplification. Method: immunoSEQ multiplex PCR; TCRdb's copy keeps in-frame clones and lacks some. The V and J calls and clone size were taken over from that table, and D and trimming were inferred from the DNA. The sample contains 100,000 to 150,000 clones, roughly 91% of which appear only once. The V end was cut by 1 base, the J end by 5 bases, with 13 bases between. The CDR3 is 15 amino acids. The germline V gene encodes CDR1 SGHRS and CDR2 YFSETQ. The TCR originated in a man in his sixties with COVID-19, enrolled during active disease. Sequencing was performed on peripheral blood. V usage is TRBV5-1 and J usage is TRBJ2-1, with a tentative D call TRBD2 (5 bases). The CDR3 loop reads CASSLTGSSDNEQFF. CDR3 bases: TGCGCCAGCAGCTTGACTGGGAGCTCTGACAATGAGCAGTTCTTC.